Sequencing of this TCR beta chain was carried out in a study of shared clonotypes between healthy human individuals. General observations from the study: Sequencing depth was expected to affect clonotype sharing among donors.

In the authors' workflow: Filtering differed, since immunoSEQ gave only junction sequences and no quality scores. Measured with immunoSEQ multiplex PCR; TCRdb has only the in-frame clones, and not every one. That table furnishes V, J and clone size, whereas the DNA furnished D and trimming. The sample holds more than 2 million clones, around 95% seen once. The study drew all its donors from Caucasian adults living in Nashville, Tennessee. This CDR3 is 15 amino acids long. Trimming took off 8 bases at V and 10 bases at J, with 25 bases between the two ends. CDR1 is ENHRY and CDR2 is SYGVKD in the germline V gene. The table lists this clone with a count of one. The antigen remains undetermined.

The clonotype comes from a man aged 18 to 29 in good health. The chain links TRBV10-3 to TRBJ2-3, with D possibly being TRBD2 (5 bases). The sequenced material came from naive CD4+ T cells sorted from blood. Subset here: CD45RA+ positively selected. As DNA, the CDR3 is TGTGCCATCGACGCGAGCGGAACCGTAAATGGGGCGCAGTATTTT. Translating it yields CAIDASGTVNGAQYF.